This TCR beta chain was documented in a study of blood T cell repertoires in COVID-19. In the study overall: The origin of the acute and convalescent COVID-19 samples was the United States, Italy and Spain. The analysed material was cDNA or gDNA that came from T cells, B-cell-depleted T cells, or PBMCs.

How the authors handled the data: The authors estimated nucleated cell counts from reference gene primer amplification. Assay used: immunoSEQ multiplex PCR; TCRdb lists only in-frame clones, some missing. D and trimming come from the DNA, and the V and J calls and clone size come from that table. The table records 240,000 or so clones, roughly four fifths of them present only once. Germline V gene data show CDR1 as MDHEN and CDR2 as SYDVKM. This CDR3 is built from 14 residues. The V gene lost 7 bases and the J gene lost 7 bases, with 16 bases spanning the gap. The origin of this receptor is an elderly woman with acute or convalescent COVID-19. The sequencing sample was made of peripheral blood. The rearrangement joins TRBV28 to TRBJ1-4; the D gene is possibly TRBD1 (6 bases). The CDR3 protein is CASILGGASEKLFF. CDR3 nucleotides: TGTGCCAGCATCCTGGGGGGGGCTAGTGAAAAACTGTTTTTT.